This TCR beta chain was captured by sequencing in a study of T cell clonotyping in hematopoietic cell transplantation. In regard to this clone: The same CDR3 also results from other DNA sequences found in this sample.

The CDR3 has 14 amino acids. From germline, CDR1 is SGHTS and CDR2 YDEGEE. Trimming pared 0 bases from V and 0 bases from J, leaving 7 bases between. Profiling relied on immunoSEQ multiplex PCR, and the TCRdb table lists in-frame clones only, not all of them. Of around 1,900 clones detected, 79% appear once; the ten largest clones hold around a quarter. The receptor comes from a male patient aged 50 to 59 who had an allogeneic stem cell transplant from an unrelated donor, so the T cells may come from the graft donor. Some clones in this sample may be carry-over from other donors' samples. The chain employs TRBV5-8 and TRBJ2-7; D might be TRBD1 (5 bases). Sequencing used peripheral blood mononuclear cells, obtained 30 days after allogeneic stem cell transplant. CDR3 DNA: TGTGCCAGCAGCTTGGGCGACAGCTCCTACGAGCAGTACTTC. Its translation is CASSLGDSSYEQYF.